The 20 T cell receptor beta chains given below trace back to one sample, sequenced in a study of PD-L1 blockade in urothelial cancer. Time point indicated: pretreatment peripheral blood. The table came from immunoSEQ multiplex PCR; TCRdb's copy has only in-frame clones and leaves some out. The sample gives about 56,000 clones, about 85% of which show up once; approximately 14% is in the top ten. The source material was PBMCs, sampled around atezolizumab (anti-PD-L1) treatment. Receptor source: an older man with urothelial cancer.

The J gene is TRBJ2-1, the V gene TRBV10-2; 16 bases map to TRBD2. The CDR3 sequence is 16 residues long. J was trimmed by 7 bases and V by 5 bases; bases with no gene match: 5. Germline-derived CDR1 and CDR2 are WSHSY and SAAADI. The CDR3 nucleotides are TGCGCCAGCAGTTTGGGGACTAGCGGGAGGGGGAATGAGCAGTTCTTC. Encoded protein: CASSLGTSGRGNEQFF.

The chain joins TRBV19 to TRBJ1-3; the D gene is possibly TRBD1 (6 bases). V was clipped by 3 bases and J by 0 bases, with 9 bases between them. The CDR3 totals 15 residues. Germline CDR1 reads LNHDA; CDR2 reads SQIVND (reference sequence). The CDR3 is CASSIGQISGNTIYF. Written as DNA, the CDR3 is TGTGCCAGTAGTATCGGACAGATCTCTGGAAACACCATATATTTT.

The V and J genes are TRBV4-2 and TRBJ2-1, with D uncertain. The CDR3 is 13 amino acids. Germline values: CDR1 LGHNA, CDR2 YNFKEQ. Deletions cut 0 bases from V and 7 bases from J, with 7 bases between. The DNA for the CDR3 is TGTGCCAGCAGCCAAGATTTGGAGAATGAGCAGTTCTTC. Protein product: CASSQDLENEQFF.

The gene calls are TRBV18 and TRBJ1-5; TRBD1 agrees at 10 bases. CDR1 is KGHSH, CDR2 LQKENI, per germline. The CDR3 consists of 17 residues. J was trimmed by 6 bases and V by 4 bases; bases with no gene match: 12. The CDR3 loop reads CASSLTDRGHGGQPQHF. CDR3 DNA: TGTGCCAGCTCACTGACCGACAGGGGGCACGGGGGTCAGCCCCAGCATTTT.

This clone was seen ten or more times. The rearrangement links TRBV7-3 to TRBJ2-1, with TRBD2 identical over 14 bases. The CDR3 has 15 residues. V was clipped by 2 bases and J by 6 bases; unmatched bases: 0. Germline assignment: CDR1 SGHTA and CDR2 FQGTGA. The CDR3 coding sequence is TGTGCCAGCAGCTTAGGGACTAGCGGGAGCAATGAGCAGTTCTTC. This translates into CASSLGTSGSNEQFF.

Regarding this clone: The conserved phenylalanine or tryptophan normally closing the CDR3 is absent here, so this likely arose from a read error. It is unclear where the CDR3 begins or ends on the DNA, so no DNA is shown, and the CDR3 is as TCRdb lists it. The chain has TRBV6-4 and TRBJ2-3; the D call in the table, TRBD2, was not verified against the DNA. The CDR3 has 12 amino acids, counting both end residues. Germline V gene sequence: CDR1 MRHNA, CDR2 SNTAGT. CDR3 residues: CASSDSQRGWGK.

The chain uses TRBV5-6 and TRBJ2-5; the D is unclear. Trimming stripped 6 bases from V and 5 bases from J, with 11 bases between. This CDR3 spans 12 amino acids. Germline assignment: CDR1 SGHDT and CDR2 YYEEEE. The CDR3 bases are TGTGCCAGCACCCTGACGCGGGAGACCCAGTACTTC. Its translation: CASTLTRETQYF.

Regarding this clone: At the DNA level, this CDR3 is encoded by other sequences in the same sample as well. J is TRBJ1-2 and V is TRBV5-5; D is perhaps TRBD1 (6 bases). The CDR3 length is 12 residues. With 3 bases removed from V and 4 bases from J, the gap between germline ends came to 7 bases. CDR1 and CDR2 (germline): SGHKS, YYEKEE (reference sequence). The CDR3 bases are TGTGCCAGCAGCTCGGACAGCTATGGCTACACCTTC. Protein sequence: CASSSDSYGYTF.

This chain uses TRBV9 with TRBJ2-3; tentative D call: TRBD2 (6 bases). V shed 2 bases and J shed 3 bases, with 13 bases lying between them. This CDR3 has 15 amino acids. Germline lookup yields CDR1 SGDLS and CDR2 YYNGEE. CDR3 sequence (DNA): TGTGCCAGCAGCGTTGCGGGTGGGGGGACAGATACGCAGTATTTT. It encodes CASSVAGGGTDTQYF. Using reference TRBV9 and TRBJ2-3 for the parts outside the CDR3, the full variable domain is DSGVTQTPKHLITATGQRVTLRCSPRSGDLSVYWYQQSLDQGLQFLIQYYNGEERAKGNILERFSAQQFPDLHSELNLSSLELGDSALYFCASSVAGGGTDTQYFGPGTRLTVL.

This rearrangement joins TRBV6-5 to TRBJ1-1; 9 nucleotides agree with TRBD1. Germline V CDR1 and CDR2: MNHEY, SVGAGI. J lost 4 bases, V lost 2 bases, and 2 bases had no gene match. The length of the CDR3 is 14 residues. CDR3 sequence reads: CASSYGTGRTEAFF. The DNA for the CDR3 is TGTGCCAGCAGTTACGGGACAGGGCGCACTGAAGCTTTCTTT.

The rearrangement uses TRBV18 and TRBJ2-5; weak D call: TRBD2 (6 bases). V lost 2 bases and J lost 2, with 12 bases in between. The CDR3 runs to 15 residues. Germline V lookup: CDR1 KGHSH, CDR2 LQKENI. CDR3 coding DNA: TGTGCCAGCTCACCAGGAGGGGTGGGTCAAGAGACCCAGTACTTC. Encoded protein: CASSPGGVGQETQYF.

This clone was detected a few times. This sequence joins TRBV2 and TRBJ2-1, with D hard to call. Germline assignment: CDR1 SNHLY and CDR2 FYNNEI. This CDR3 has 16 residues. With 2 bases removed from V and 10 bases from J, the gap between germline ends came to 21 bases. This CDR3 reads CASSELPEQAYREQFF. The CDR3, as DNA: TGTGCCAGCAGTGAACTCCCTGAGCAGGCCTATAGGGAGCAGTTCTTC.

The gene calls are TRBV12-5 and TRBJ2-7, with TRBD1 matching 8 bases. Germline lookup yields CDR1 LGHNT and CDR2 FRNRAP. Trimming at V came to 8 bases and at J to 3 bases, leaving 9 bases not matched to a gene. The CDR3 length is 14 residues. CDR3 nucleotide sequence: TGTGCTAGTAGTCCGGGACAGGTCCTCTACGAGCAGTACTTC. As protein: CASSPGQVLYEQYF.

This chain links TRBV7-2 with TRBJ1-5; D may be TRBD1 (5 bases). The CDR3 runs 14 residues. V gave up 1 base and J gave up 2 bases, with 6 bases separating them. Germline values: CDR1 SGHTA, CDR2 FQGNSA. CDR3 nucleotide sequence: TGTGCCAGCAGCTTAGGGGGGGGCAATCAGCCCCAGCATTTT. It translates to CASSLGGGNQPQHF.

This clone was found a few times. The V call is TRBV7-9, the J call TRBJ2-7, with D unclear. The V and J ends lost 7 bases and 4 bases respectively, with 8 bases between them. Germline V lookup: CDR1 SEHNR, CDR2 FQNEAQ (reference sequence). The CDR3 sequence is 11 residues long. The CDR3 DNA reads as TGTGCCAGCACCGGGTCGTACGAGCAGTACTTC. It specifies CASTGSYEQYF.

DNA of the CDR3: TGTGCCTGGAGTTGGAAGGGGGTCGGCAAAAACATTCAGTACTTC. It yields the protein CAWSWKGVGKNIQYF. This chain links TRBV30 with TRBJ2-4; D is possibly TRBD1 (6 bases). Trimming removed 2 bases at V and 3 bases at J, with 14 bases between. Germline loops: CDR1 GTSNPN, CDR2 SVGIG (reference sequence). The CDR3 has 15 residues.

The chain joins TRBV5-1 to TRBJ2-7, with 9 bases lining up with TRBD1. V trimming: 2 bases; J trimming: 3 bases; junction bases outside the gene matches: 9. Germline V gene data show CDR1 as SGHRS and CDR2 as YFSETQ. The CDR3 loop spans 16 amino acids. The CDR3 DNA reads TGCGCCAGCAGCTTTGACGAACGGGGACAGGGCTACGAGCAGTACTTC. This encodes CASSFDERGQGYEQYF.

This clone was recorded many times. The J gene is TRBJ1-1, the V gene TRBV29-1, with D hard to call. In germline, CDR1 is SQVTM, CDR2 ANQGSEA. This CDR3 comprises 13 residues. V was clipped by 4 bases and J by 4 bases, with 13 bases between them. CDR3 region: CSVADRGGTEAFF. DNA for the CDR3: TGCAGCGTTGCCGACCGGGGTGGCACTGAAGCTTTCTTT.

In its sample, this clone was seen once. V usage is TRBV28 and J usage is TRBJ1-5; 8 bases agree with TRBD1. The CDR3 totals 15 residues. V lost 2 bases, J lost 3 bases, and 3 bases stayed unmatched. Germline CDR1 is MDHEN and CDR2 is SYDVKM. The CDR3 here is CASSLGTGNNQPQHF. CDR3 nucleotide sequence: TGTGCCAGCAGTTTAGGGACAGGTAACAATCAGCCCCAGCATTTT.

The CDR3 nucleotides read TGTGCCAGCAGAGTGAAGGGGGAGACCCAGTACTTC. Residues: CASRVKGETQYF. This rearrangement joins TRBV2 to TRBJ2-5; weak D call: TRBD1 (5 bases). The germline CDR1 and CDR2 sequences are SNHLY and FYNNEI. CDR3 length equals 12 residues. With 6 bases removed from V and 5 bases from J, the gap between germline ends came to 10 bases.